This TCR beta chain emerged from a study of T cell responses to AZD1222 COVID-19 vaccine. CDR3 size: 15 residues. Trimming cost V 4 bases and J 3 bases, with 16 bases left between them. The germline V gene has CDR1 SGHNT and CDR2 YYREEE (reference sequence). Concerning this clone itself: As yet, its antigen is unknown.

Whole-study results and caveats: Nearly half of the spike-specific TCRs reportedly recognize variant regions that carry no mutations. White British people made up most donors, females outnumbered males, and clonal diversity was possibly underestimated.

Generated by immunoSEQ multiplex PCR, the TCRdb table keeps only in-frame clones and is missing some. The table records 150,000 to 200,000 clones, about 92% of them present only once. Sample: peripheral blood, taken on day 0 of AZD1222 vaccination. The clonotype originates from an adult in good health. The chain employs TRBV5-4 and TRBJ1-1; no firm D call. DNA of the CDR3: TGTGCCAGCAGCGTAATCCCAGCGTGGGACACTGAAGCTTTCTTT. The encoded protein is CASSVIPAWDTEAFF.